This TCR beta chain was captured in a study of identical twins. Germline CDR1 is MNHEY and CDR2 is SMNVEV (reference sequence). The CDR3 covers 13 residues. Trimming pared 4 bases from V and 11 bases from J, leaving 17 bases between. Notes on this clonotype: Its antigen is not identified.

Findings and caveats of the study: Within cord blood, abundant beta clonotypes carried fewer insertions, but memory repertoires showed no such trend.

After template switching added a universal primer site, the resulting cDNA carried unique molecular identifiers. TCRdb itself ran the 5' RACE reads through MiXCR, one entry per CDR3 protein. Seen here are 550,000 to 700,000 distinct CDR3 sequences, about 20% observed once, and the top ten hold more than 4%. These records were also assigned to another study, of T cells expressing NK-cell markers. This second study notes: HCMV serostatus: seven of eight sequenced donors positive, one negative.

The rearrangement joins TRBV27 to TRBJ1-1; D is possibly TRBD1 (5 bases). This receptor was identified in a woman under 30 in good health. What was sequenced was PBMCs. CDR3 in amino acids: CASSYDRSGGAFF. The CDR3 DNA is TGTGCCAGCAGTTACGACCGGTCCGGGGGGGCTTTCTTT.